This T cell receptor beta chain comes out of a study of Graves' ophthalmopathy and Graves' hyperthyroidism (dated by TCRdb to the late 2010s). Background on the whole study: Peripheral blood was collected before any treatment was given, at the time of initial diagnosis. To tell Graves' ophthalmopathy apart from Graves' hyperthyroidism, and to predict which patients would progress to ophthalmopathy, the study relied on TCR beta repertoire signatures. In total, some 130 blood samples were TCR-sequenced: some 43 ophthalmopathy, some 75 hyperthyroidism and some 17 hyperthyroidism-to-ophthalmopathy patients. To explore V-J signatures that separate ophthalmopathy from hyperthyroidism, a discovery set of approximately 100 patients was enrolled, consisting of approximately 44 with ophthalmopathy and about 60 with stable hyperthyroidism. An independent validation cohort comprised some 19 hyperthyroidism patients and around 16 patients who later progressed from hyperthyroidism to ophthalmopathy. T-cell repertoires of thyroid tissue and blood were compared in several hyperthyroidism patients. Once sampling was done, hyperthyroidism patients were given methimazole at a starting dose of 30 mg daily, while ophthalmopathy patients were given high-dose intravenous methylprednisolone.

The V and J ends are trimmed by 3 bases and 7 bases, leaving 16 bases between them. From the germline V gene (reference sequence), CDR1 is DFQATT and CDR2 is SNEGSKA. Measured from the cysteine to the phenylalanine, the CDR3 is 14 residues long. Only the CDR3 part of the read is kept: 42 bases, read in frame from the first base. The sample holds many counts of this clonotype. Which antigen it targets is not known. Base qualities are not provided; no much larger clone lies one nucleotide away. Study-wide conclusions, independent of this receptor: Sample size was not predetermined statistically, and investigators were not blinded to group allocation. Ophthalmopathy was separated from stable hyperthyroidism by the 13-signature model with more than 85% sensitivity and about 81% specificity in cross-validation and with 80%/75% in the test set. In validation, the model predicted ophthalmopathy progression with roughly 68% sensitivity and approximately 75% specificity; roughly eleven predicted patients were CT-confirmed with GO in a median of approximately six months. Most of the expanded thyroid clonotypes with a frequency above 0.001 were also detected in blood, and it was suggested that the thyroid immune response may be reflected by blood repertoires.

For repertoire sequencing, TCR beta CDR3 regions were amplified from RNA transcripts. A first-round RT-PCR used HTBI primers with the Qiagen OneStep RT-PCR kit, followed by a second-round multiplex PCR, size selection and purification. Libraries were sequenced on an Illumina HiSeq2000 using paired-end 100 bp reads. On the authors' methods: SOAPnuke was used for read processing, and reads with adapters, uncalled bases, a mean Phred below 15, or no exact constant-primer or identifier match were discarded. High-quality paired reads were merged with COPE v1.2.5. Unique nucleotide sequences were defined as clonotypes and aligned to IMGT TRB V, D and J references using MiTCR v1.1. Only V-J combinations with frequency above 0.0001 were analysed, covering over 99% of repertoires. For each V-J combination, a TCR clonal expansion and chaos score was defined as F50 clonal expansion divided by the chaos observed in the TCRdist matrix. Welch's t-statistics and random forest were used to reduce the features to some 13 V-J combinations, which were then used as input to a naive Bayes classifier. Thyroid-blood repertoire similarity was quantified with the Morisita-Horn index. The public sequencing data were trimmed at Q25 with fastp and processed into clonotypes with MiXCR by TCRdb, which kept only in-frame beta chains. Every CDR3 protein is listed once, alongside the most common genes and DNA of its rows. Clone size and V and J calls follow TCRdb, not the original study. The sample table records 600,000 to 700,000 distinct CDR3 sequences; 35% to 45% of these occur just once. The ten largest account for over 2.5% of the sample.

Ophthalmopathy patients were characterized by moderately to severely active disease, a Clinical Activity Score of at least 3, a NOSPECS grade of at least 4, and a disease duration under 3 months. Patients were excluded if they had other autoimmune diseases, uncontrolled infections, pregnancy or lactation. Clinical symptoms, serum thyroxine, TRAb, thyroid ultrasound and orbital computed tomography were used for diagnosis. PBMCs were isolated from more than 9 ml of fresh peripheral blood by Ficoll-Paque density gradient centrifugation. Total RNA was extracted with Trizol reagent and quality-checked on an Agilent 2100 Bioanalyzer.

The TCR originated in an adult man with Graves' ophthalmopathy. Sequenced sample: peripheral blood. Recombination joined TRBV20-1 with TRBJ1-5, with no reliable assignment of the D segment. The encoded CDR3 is CSASPGGSWQPQHF. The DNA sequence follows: TGCAGTGCTAGCCCTGGAGGGAGTTGGCAGCCCCAGCATTTT.